This T cell receptor beta chain derives from a study of post-analysis software for immune sequencing data. Study-level background: Relapsing-remitting, secondary progressive and progressive-relapsing forms made up the multiple sclerosis disease courses. Study results and caveats: TRBV segments more frequent in patients than in controls numbered several and included TRBV5-6, TRBV5-1 and TRBV20-1. Patients with multiple sclerosis recorded significantly lower normalized Chao1 diversity than controls, the study found. Samples prepared in the same batch strongly co-clustered by F measure.

Germline V gene sequence: CDR1 SEHNR, CDR2 FQNEAQ (reference sequence). V lost 4 bases and J 2 bases, leaving 12 bases between the germline ends. This CDR3 is built from 15 residues. Unique molecular identifiers were present in the TCR beta cDNA libraries. Each batch of roughly 1 to 11 million T cells produced 400,000 to 650,000 cDNA molecules. From the PCR reads, TCRdb called clonotypes with MiXCR, one entry per CDR3 protein. The sample contains 650,000 to 900,000 distinct CDR3 sequences, 46% of which appear only once. This clonotype was observed many times. What it binds is unknown. This receptor was identified in a girl between 10 and 17 years old with multiple sclerosis. This rearrangement joins TRBV7-9 to TRBJ2-4; tentative D call: TRBD1 (6 bases). The source material was blood. As DNA, the CDR3 is TGTGCCAGCAGCTCGACGGACAGTCCCAAAAACATTCAGTACTTC. Translating gives CASSSTDSPKNIQYF.